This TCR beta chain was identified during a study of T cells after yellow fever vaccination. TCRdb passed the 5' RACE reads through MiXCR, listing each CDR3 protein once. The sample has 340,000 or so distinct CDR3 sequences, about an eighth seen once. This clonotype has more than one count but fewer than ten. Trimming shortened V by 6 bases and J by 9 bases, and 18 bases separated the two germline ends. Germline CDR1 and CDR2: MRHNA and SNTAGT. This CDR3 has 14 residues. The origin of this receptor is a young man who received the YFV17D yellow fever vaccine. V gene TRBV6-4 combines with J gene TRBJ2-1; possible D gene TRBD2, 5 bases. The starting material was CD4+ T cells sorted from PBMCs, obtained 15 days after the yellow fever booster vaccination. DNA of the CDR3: TGTGCCAGCAGCCGGGAAGAGGGTTTTAGTGAGCAGTTCTTC. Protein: CASSREEGFSEQFF.